This passage covers 2 T cell receptor beta chains from one sample sequenced in a study of graft-versus-host responses after intestinal transplantation. Antigens of these TCRs are unknown. This table comes from immunoSEQ multiplex PCR, and its TCRdb copy is limited to in-frame clones, with some not included. Of about 100,000 clones in the sample, roughly 87% were seen once. This sample comprised unstimulated CD4+ T cells sorted from spleen or lymph node cells, obtained before transplant. Every receptor here comes from a human donor who was the organ donor for an intestinal transplant.

The V and J genes are TRBV27 and TRBJ2-3, with a weak D call TRBD1 (5 bases). V lost 7 bases, J lost 4 bases, and 15 bases lay in between. CDR3 size: 14 residues. Germline loops: CDR1 MNHEY, CDR2 SMNVEV (reference sequence). The CDR3 bases are TGTGCCAGCAAACTCAGGGTGAAGGCAGATACGCAGTATTTT. Its translation: CASKLRVKADTQYF.

The chain carries TRBV7-9 and TRBJ2-7; D gene uncertain. The germline V and J ends were trimmed by 1 base and 2 bases, with 3 bases remaining between them. Germline-derived CDR1 and CDR2 are SEHNR and FQNEAQ (reference sequence). The CDR3 covers 12 residues. The CDR3 loop is CASSLGTYEQYF. The CDR3, as DNA: TGTGCCAGCAGCTTAGGAACCTACGAGCAGTACTTC.